In this sample, the clone carrying this TCR beta chain turned up a few times. This CDR3 is 15 amino acids long. Trimming at V came to 6 bases and at J to 3 bases, leaving 7 bases not matched to a gene. Per germline, CDR1 MNHNY and CDR2 SVGAGI (reference sequence). The assay was immunoSEQ multiplex PCR, and TCRdb's table has in-frame clones only and misses some. Counted here are 150,000 to 200,000 clones, 75% to 90% occurring once; the ten biggest clones make up over 5.5%. The data were taken from a study of cytomegalovirus exposure and HLA in healthy donors. The origin of this receptor is a young man in good health and CMV-seropositive. The chain links TRBV6-6 to TRBJ2-2, with TRBD1 identical over 7 bases. The sequenced sample was PBMCs. The CDR3 DNA follows: TGTGCCAGCAGAGAGGGGGCCGAGGACACCGGGGAGCTGTTTTTT. This codes for CASREGAEDTGELFF.